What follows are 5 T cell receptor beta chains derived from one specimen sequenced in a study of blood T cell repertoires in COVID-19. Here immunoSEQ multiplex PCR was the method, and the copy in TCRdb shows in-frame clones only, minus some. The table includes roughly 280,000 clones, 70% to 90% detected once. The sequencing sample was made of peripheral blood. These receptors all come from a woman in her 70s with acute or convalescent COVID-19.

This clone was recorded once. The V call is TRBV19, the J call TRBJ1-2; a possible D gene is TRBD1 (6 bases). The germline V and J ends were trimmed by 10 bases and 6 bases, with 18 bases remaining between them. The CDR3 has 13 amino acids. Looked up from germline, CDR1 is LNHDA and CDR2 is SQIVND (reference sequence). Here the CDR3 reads CATWGRPPDGYTF. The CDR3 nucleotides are TGTGCCACCTGGGGGCGGCCTCCCGATGGCTACACCTTC.

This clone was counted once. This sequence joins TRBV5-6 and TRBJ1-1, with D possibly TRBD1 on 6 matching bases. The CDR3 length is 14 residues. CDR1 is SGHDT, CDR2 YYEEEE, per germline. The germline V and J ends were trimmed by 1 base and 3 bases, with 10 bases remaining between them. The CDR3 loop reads CASSLMAGDTEAFF. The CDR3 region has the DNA TGTGCCAGCAGCTTGATGGCAGGGGACACTGAAGCTTTCTTT.

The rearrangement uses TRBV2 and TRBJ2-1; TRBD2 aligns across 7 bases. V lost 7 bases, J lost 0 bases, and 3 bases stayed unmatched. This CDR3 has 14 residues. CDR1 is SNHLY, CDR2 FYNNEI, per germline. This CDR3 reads CASKGGSSYNEQFF. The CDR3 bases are TGTGCCAGCAAGGGCGGGAGCTCCTACAATGAGCAGTTCTTC. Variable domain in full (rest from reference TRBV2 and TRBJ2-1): EPEVTQTPSHQVTQMGQEVILRCVPISNHLYFYWYRQILGQKVEFLVSFYNNEISEKSEIFDDQFSVERPDGSNFTLKIRSTKLEDSAMYFCASKGGSSYNEQFFGPGTRLTVL.

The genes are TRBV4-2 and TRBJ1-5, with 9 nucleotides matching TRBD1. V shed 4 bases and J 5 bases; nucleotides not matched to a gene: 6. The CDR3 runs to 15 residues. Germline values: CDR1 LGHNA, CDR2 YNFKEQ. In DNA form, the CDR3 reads TGTGCCAGCAGCCTTAGGACAGGGGAGGATCAGCCCCAGCATTTT. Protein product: CASSLRTGEDQPQHF.

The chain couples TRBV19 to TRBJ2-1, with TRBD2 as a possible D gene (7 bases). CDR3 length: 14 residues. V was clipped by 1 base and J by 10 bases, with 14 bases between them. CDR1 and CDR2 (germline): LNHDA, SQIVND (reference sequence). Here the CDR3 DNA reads TGTGCCAGTAGTATAGCGTGGCGGGGGCGAGAGCAGTTCTTC. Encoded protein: CASSIAWRGREQFF.